The next 16 T cell receptor beta chains were all read from a single sample in a study of cytomegalovirus exposure and HLA in healthy donors. The data were produced by immunoSEQ multiplex PCR, yet TCRdb's version contains in-frame clones alone and is incomplete. The repertoire holds roughly 63,000 clones, with roughly nine tenths as singletons. The material sequenced was PBMCs. Source of these receptors: a woman under 30 in good health and CMV-seronegative.

The chain is built from TRBV7-6 and TRBJ2-1, with 7 bases aligning to TRBD1. The V segment lost 5 bases and the J segment 4 bases; nucleotides outside the gene matches: 5. The CDR3 has 14 amino acids. The germline CDR1 and CDR2 sequences are SGHVS and FNYEAQ. The CDR3 DNA follows: TGTGCCAGCAGCGAGGGACAGCCGTACAATGAGCAGTTCTTC. Encoded protein: CASSEGQPYNEQFF.

This clone has only one observation. The rearrangement uses TRBV6-1 and TRBJ2-7, with 11 bases identical to TRBD1. The length of the CDR3 is 14 residues. Germline V gives CDR1 MNHNS, CDR2 SASEGT. The V segment lost 7 bases and the J segment 5 bases; nucleotides outside the gene matches: 7. In nucleotides, the CDR3 is TGTGCCAGCAAAGGACAGGGGGCCAGCGACGAGCAGTACTTC. This sequence encodes CASKGQGASDEQYF.

The rearrangement uses TRBV29-1 and TRBJ2-1, with TRBD1 identical over 9 bases. Per the germline V gene, CDR1 is SQVTM and CDR2 is ANQGSEA. Germline trimming cut 5 bases from V and 7 bases from J; bases unmatched to any gene: 6. This CDR3 contains 13 residues. The CDR3 is CSVTGGAGNEQFF. CDR3 nucleotide sequence: TGCAGCGTTACAGGGGGCGCCGGGAATGAGCAGTTCTTC.

The chain joins TRBV6-5 to TRBJ1-1, with 7 bases that match TRBD1. V was clipped by 8 bases and J by 2 bases; unmatched bases: 8. Germline V lookup: CDR1 MNHEY, CDR2 SVGAGI. This CDR3 contains 14 residues. In DNA, the CDR3 is TGTGCCAGCGGGGGACAGCAAGTAAACACTGAAGCTTTCTTT. Protein sequence: CASGGQQVNTEAFF.

V usage is TRBV6-4 and J usage is TRBJ2-1; a possible D gene is TRBD2 (5 bases). Germline loops: CDR1 MRHNA, CDR2 SNTAGT. This CDR3 is 13 amino acids long. V lost 0 bases to trimming and J lost 7 bases, with 7 bases between them. CDR3 region: CASSDSSVNEQFF. The DNA of the CDR3 is TGTGCCAGCAGTGACTCTAGCGTAAATGAGCAGTTCTTC.

This chain uses TRBV10-3 with TRBJ2-1; TRBD2 is a possible D gene (5 bases). Germline-derived CDR1 and CDR2 are ENHRY and SYGVKD. V was trimmed by 2 bases and J by 4 bases, leaving 15 bases between them. The CDR3 contains 16 residues. The CDR3 DNA reads TGTGCCATCAGTGAGGGGCTGGGAGAAGGGTACAATGAGCAGTTCTTC. Residues: CAISEGLGEGYNEQFF.

The rearrangement uses TRBV30 and TRBJ2-5; 14 bases fit TRBD2. The CDR3 is 17 residues long. Germline trimming cut 1 base from V and 2 bases from J; bases unmatched to any gene: 6. Germline CDR1 and CDR2: GTSNPN and SVGIG (reference sequence). This CDR3 reads CAWSGGTSGRYQETQYF. For the CDR3, the DNA is TGTGCCTGGAGTGGCGGGACTAGCGGGAGATATCAAGAGACCCAGTACTTC. The full variable domain, its missing parts supplied by reference TRBV30 and TRBJ2-5, is SQTIHQWPATLVQPVGSPLSLECTVEGTSNPNLYWYRQAAGRGLQLLFYSVGIGQISSEVPQNLSASRPQDRQFILSSKKLLLSDSGFYLCAWSGGTSGRYQETQYFGPGTRLLVL.

This rearrangement joins TRBV18 to TRBJ2-5; D may be TRBD1 (5 bases). V lost 6 bases, J lost 5 bases, and 19 bases lay in between. CDR3 size: 15 residues. Germline V gene lookup returns CDR1 KGHSH and CDR2 LQKENI. The CDR3 loop is CASSPRVSRGETQYF. DNA for the CDR3: TGTGCCAGCTCCCCCAGGGTGAGCAGAGGTGAGACCCAGTACTTC.

The chain recombines TRBV7-7 with TRBJ2-1, with 9 positions matching TRBD1. J lost 5 bases, V lost 5 bases, and 7 bases had no gene match. The germline gives CDR1 SSHAT, CDR2 FNYEAQ (reference sequence). CDR3 size: 15 residues. CDR3 in amino acids: CASSLGGQGNNEQFF. The CDR3 DNA reads TGTGCCAGCAGCCTTGGGGGACAGGGAAACAATGAGCAGTTCTTC. The variable domain in full, completed from reference TRBV7-7 and TRBJ2-1, reads GAGVSQSPRYKVTKRGQDVTLRCDPISSHATLYWYQQALGQGPEFLTYFNYEAQPDKSGLPSDRFSAERPEGSISTLTIQRTEQRDSAMYRCASSLGGQGNNEQFFGPGTRLTVL.

The CDR3 nucleotides read TGCGCCAGCAGCTTGGCTAGGCAGGGGAACACTGAAGCTTTCTTT. This codes for CASSLARQGNTEAFF. The chain recombines TRBV5-1 with TRBJ1-1; maybe TRBD1 (5 bases). This CDR3 spans 15 amino acids. Germline lookup yields CDR1 SGHRS and CDR2 YFSETQ. V shed 0 bases and J shed 1 base, with 10 bases lying between them. The complete variable domain, with remaining parts taken from reference TRBV5-1 and TRBJ1-1, reads KAGVTQTPRYLIKTRGQQVTLSCSPISGHRSVSWYQQTPGQGLQFLFEYFSETQRNKGNFPGRFSGRQFSNSRSEMNVSTLELGDSALYLCASSLARQGNTEAFFGQGTRLTVV.

The V gene is TRBV28, the J gene TRBJ1-1; D is possibly TRBD1 (5 bases). CDR3 length equals 14 residues. CDR1 and CDR2 from the germline V gene are MDHEN and SYDVKM. The V gene lost 7 bases and the J gene lost 3 bases, with 15 bases spanning the gap. The DNA of the CDR3 is TGTGCCAGCACCCTAACGGGACTGCACACTGAAGCTTTCTTT. Its translation is CASTLTGLHTEAFF.

The chain couples TRBV30 to TRBJ1-2; 10 nucleotides line up with TRBD1. The trim removed 3 bases at V and 4 bases at J, leaving 5 bases unmatched. Germline assignment: CDR1 GTSNPN and CDR2 SVGIG (reference sequence). The CDR3 sequence is 14 residues long. The CDR3 DNA follows: TGTGCCTGGAGCCTGGACAGGGGGATCTATGGCTACACCTTC. The encoded protein is CAWSLDRGIYGYTF.

This chain joins TRBV5-1 and TRBJ2-2; 9 bases match TRBD1. Germline lookup yields CDR1 SGHRS and CDR2 YFSETQ. Losses at the gene ends were 0 bases for V and 5 bases for J; bases not matched to a gene: 2. The length of the CDR3 is 15 residues. In nucleotides, the CDR3 is TGCGCCAGCAGCTTGGCCGGGACAGGGACCGGGGAGCTGTTTTTT. Translation gives CASSLAGTGTGELFF.

The count of this clone is one. The chain recombines TRBV7-9 with TRBJ1-6, with D possibly TRBD1 on 5 matching bases. The CDR3 is made up of 14 amino acids. Trimming removed 5 bases at V and 7 bases at J, with 12 bases between. The germline V gene encodes CDR1 SEHNR and CDR2 FQNEAQ (reference sequence). CDR3 nucleotide sequence: TGTGCCAGCAGCGCGGGGACTTTCAATTCACCCCTCCACTTT. As protein: CASSAGTFNSPLHF. Full variable domain (rest looked up from reference TRBV7-9 and TRBJ1-6): DTGVSQNPRHKITKRGQNVTFRCDPISEHNRLYWYRQTLGQGPEFLTYFQNEAQLEKSRLLSDRFSAERPKGSFSTLEIQRTEQGDSAMYLCASSAGTFNSPLHFGNGTRLTVT.

The rearrangement uses TRBV5-1 and TRBJ2-2; possibly TRBD2 for D (5 bases). The germline V gene has CDR1 SGHRS and CDR2 YFSETQ. The CDR3 loop spans 16 amino acids. V was cut by 4 bases and J by 1 base, with 14 bases left in between. The CDR3 sequence: CASSIQAEKNTGELFF. As DNA, the CDR3 is TGCGCCAGCAGCATACAAGCGGAGAAGAACACCGGGGAGCTGTTTTTT.

The chain recombines TRBV5-1 with TRBJ1-2, with 7 bases aligning to TRBD1. The germline V gene has CDR1 SGHRS and CDR2 YFSETQ. After removal of 5 bases from V and 0 bases from J, the junction contained 4 bases not matched to a gene. There are 14 residues in the CDR3. CDR3 nucleotide sequence: TGCGCCAGCAGGGACAGGACAGCTAACTATGGCTACACCTTC. Amino acids: CASRDRTANYGYTF. Looking up the rest from reference TRBV5-1 and TRBJ1-2 gives the full variable domain: KAGVTQTPRYLIKTRGQQVTLSCSPISGHRSVSWYQQTPGQGLQFLFEYFSETQRNKGNFPGRFSGRQFSNSRSEMNVSTLELGDSALYLCASRDRTANYGYTFGSGTRLTVV.